This TCR beta chain derives from a study of T-cell reconstitution after alpha-beta-depleted transplantation in children. Germline CDR1 reads SEHNR; CDR2 reads FQNEAQ (reference sequence). V lost 5 bases and J 5 bases, leaving 10 bases between the germline ends. This CDR3 has 14 amino acids. Unique molecular identifiers featured in how the TCRbeta library was prepared. TCRdb processed the PCR reads anew with MiXCR; each CDR3 protein has one entry. The table has 200,000 to 250,000 distinct CDR3 sequences, around 10% seen once. This clonotype originated in a human donor who donated a stem cell graft to a child with acute lymphoblastic leukemia. Sample: PBMCs from the stem cell graft donor, taken from the stem cell graft. This chain links TRBV7-9 with TRBJ1-6, with a weak D call TRBD1 (5 bases). The CDR3: CASSPGTDNSPLHF. The CDR3 region has the DNA TGTGCCAGCAGCCCCGGGACTGATAATTCACCCCTCCACTTT.